The source of this T cell receptor beta chain is a study of beta chain features in type 1 diabetes. Germline-derived CDR1 and CDR2 are MDHEN and SYDVKM. V lost 2 bases to trimming and J lost 5 bases, with 18 bases between them. The CDR3 is 16 residues long. In regard to this clone: Its target is not known.

Broader study findings: Shortening of TCRB CDR3s, moderate but significant, appeared in all four CD4+ subsets of Type 1 diabetes patients.

Isolated RNA was reverse transcribed in full, so expressed TCRB transcripts were sequenced. TCRdb's copy holds only in-frame clones and misses some; the assay was immunoSEQ multiplex PCR. The profile shows roughly 28,000 clones, 55% to 60% of them singletons. The V and J genes are TRBV28 and TRBJ1-2; weak D call: TRBD1 (6 bases). The receptor comes from a woman between 18 and 29 years old with type 1 diabetes. The specimen sequenced was Tregs from blood. CDR3: CASSLDFQGLSYGYTF. In nucleotides, the CDR3 is TGTGCCAGCAGTTTAGATTTTCAGGGGCTGAGTTATGGCTACACCTTC.